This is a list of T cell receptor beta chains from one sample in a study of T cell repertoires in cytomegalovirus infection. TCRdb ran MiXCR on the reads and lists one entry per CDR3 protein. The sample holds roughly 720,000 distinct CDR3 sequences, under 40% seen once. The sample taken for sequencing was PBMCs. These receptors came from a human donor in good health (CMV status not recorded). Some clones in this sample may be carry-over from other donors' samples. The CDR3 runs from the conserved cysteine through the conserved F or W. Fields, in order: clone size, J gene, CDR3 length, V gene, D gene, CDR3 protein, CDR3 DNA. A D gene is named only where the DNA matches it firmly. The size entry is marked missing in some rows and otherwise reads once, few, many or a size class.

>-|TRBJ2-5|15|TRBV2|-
CASPLREGWQETQYF
TGTGCCAGCCCCCTGAGGGAAGGTTGGCAAGAGACCCAGTACTTC
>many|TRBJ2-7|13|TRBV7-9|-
CASAPNQKFEQYF
TGTGCCAGCGCTCCTAACCAAAAGTTTGAGCAGTACTTC
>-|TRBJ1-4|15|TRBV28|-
CASSLAATTNEKLFF
TGTGCCAGCAGTTTAGCTGCTACAACTAATGAAAAACTGTTTTTT
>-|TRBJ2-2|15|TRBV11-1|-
CASSSRTRNTGELFF
TGTGCCAGCAGCTCCCGGACCCGGAACACCGGGGAGCTGTTTTTT
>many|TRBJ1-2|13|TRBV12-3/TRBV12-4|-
CASSFRVWDGYTF
TGTGCCAGCAGTTTCCGAGTCTGGGATGGCTACACCTTC
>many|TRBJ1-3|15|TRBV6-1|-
CASSSTGNSGNTIYF
TGTGCCAGCAGTTCCACAGGGAACTCTGGAAACACCATATATTTT
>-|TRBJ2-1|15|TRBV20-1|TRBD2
CSARDRASGGNEQFF
TGCAGTGCTAGAGATAGGGCTAGCGGGGGCAATGAGCAGTTCTTC
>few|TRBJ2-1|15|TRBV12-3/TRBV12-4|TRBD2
CASSGGLAGHNEQFF
TGTGCCAGCAGCGGGGGGCTAGCGGGACACAATGAGCAGTTCTTC
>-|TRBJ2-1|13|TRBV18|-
CASSPPLKYEQFF
TGTGCCAGCTCACCACCTCTAAAATATGAGCAGTTCTTC
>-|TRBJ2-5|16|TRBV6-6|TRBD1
CASSALGQSPQETQYF
TGTGCCAGCAGTGCACTGGGACAGTCCCCTCAAGAGACCCAGTACTTC
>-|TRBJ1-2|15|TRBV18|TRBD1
CASSPRQGRVDGYTF
TGTGCCAGCTCACCACGACAGGGTCGGGTTGATGGCTACACCTTC
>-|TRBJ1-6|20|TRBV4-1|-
CASSQDLFDSMGVNNSPLHF
TGCGCCAGCAGCCAAGATCTTTTTGACTCCATGGGGGTCAATAATTCACCCCTCCACTTT
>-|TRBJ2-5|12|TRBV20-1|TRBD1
CSAREQGETQYF
TGCAGTGCTAGGGAACAGGGGGAGACCCAGTACTTC
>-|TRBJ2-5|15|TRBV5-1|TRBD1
CASSLGDRQQETQYF
TGCGCCAGCAGCCTAGGGGACAGGCAACAAGAGACCCAGTACTTC
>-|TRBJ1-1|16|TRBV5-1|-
CASSSGFYSGNTEAFF
TGCGCCAGCAGCTCTGGCTTCTACTCGGGAAACACTGAAGCTTTCTTT
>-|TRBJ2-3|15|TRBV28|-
CASSLSPRGYDTQYF
TGTGCCAGCAGTTTATCCCCCCGGGGCTATGATACGCAGTATTTT
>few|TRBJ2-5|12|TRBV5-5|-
CASRQSRETQYF
TGTGCCAGCCGACAGTCTCGGGAGACCCAGTACTTC
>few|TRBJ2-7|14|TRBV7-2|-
CASSLMGAGYEQYF
TGTGCCAGCAGCTTAATGGGGGCGGGGTACGAGCAGTACTTC
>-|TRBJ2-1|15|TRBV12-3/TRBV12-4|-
CASTSGGGTYNEQFF
TGTGCCAGCACCTCAGGGGGGGGGACCTACAATGAGCAGTTCTTC
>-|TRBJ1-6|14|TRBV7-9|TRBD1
CASSLGTGGSPLHF
TGTGCCAGCAGCTTAGGGACAGGGGGTTCACCCCTCCACTTT
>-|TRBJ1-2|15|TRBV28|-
CASRLGASANYGYTF
TGTGCCAGCAGACTTGGGGCCTCAGCTAACTATGGCTACACCTTC
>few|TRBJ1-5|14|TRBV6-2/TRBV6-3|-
CASSPSARNQPQHF
TGTGCCAGCAGTCCTTCGGCACGCAATCAGCCCCAGCATTTT
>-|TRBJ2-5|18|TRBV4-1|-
CASSRDTAGYEGRETQYF
TGCGCCAGCAGCCGAGACACAGCAGGGTATGAAGGTAGAGAGACCCAGTACTTC
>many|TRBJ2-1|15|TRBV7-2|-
CASSSLGSSYNEQFF
TGTGCCAGCAGCTCGCTCGGGAGCTCCTACAATGAGCAGTTCTTC
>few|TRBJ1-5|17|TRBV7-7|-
CASSLYPSIGGFQPQHF
TGTGCTAGCAGCTTATATCCCTCAATCGGGGGTTTTCAGCCCCAGCATTTT
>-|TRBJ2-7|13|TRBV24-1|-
CATSAGFADEQYF
TGTGCCACCAGTGCGGGGTTCGCTGACGAGCAGTACTTC
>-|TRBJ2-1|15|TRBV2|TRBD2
CASRNAGSRGDEQFF
TGTGCCAGCAGAAATGCAGGGTCCCGGGGGGATGAGCAGTTCTTC
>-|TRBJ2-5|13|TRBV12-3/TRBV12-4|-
CASSTDTRGTQYF
TGTGCCAGCAGCACCGATACCCGCGGGACCCAGTACTTC
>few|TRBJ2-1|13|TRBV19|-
CASSIFSRLEQFF
TGTGCCAGTAGTATATTCTCCCGACTTGAGCAGTTCTTC
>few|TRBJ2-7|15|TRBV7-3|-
CASSLNRHRYYEQYF
TGTGCCAGCAGCTTAAACCGACACCGCTACTACGAGCAGTACTTC
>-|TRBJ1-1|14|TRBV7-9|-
CASSNVGGMTEAFF
TGTGCCAGCAGCAACGTAGGGGGTATGACTGAAGCTTTCTTT
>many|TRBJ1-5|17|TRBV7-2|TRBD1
CASSLRPSGGADQPQHF
TGTGCCAGCAGCTTACGTCCCTCAGGGGGCGCGGATCAGCCCCAGCATTTT
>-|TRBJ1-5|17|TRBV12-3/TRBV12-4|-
CASSENLRGSGNQPQHF
TGTGCCAGCAGTGAAAATCTCAGGGGTTCCGGCAATCAGCCCCAGCATTTT
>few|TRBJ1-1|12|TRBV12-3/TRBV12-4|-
CASSRDGRYAFF
TGTGCCAGCAGTCGAGACGGACGATATGCTTTCTTT
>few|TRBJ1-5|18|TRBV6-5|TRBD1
CASSYPGQVGVRNQPQHF
TGTGCCAGCAGTTACCCGGGACAGGTGGGGGTTCGCAATCAGCCCCAGCATTTT
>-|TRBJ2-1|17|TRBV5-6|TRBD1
CASSLMGQGVSYNEQFF
TGTGCCAGCAGCTTAATGGGACAGGGGGTTTCCTACAATGAGCAGTTCTTC
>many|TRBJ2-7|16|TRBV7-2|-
CASTSRVNDIAYEQYF
TGTGCCAGCACCTCGCGAGTGAACGATATCGCCTACGAGCAGTACTTC
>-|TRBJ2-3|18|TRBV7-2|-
CASSLLRRAAGPRDTQYF
TGTGCCAGCAGCCTCCTCCGCCGTGCAGCCGGTCCCCGAGATACGCAGTATTTT
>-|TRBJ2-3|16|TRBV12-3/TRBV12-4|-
CASTDGGPSITDTQYF
TGTGCCAGCACCGACGGGGGACCGTCGATCACAGATACGCAGTATTTT
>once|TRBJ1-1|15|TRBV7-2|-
CAISSSECLMLEAFF
TGTGCCATCAGCTCCAGCGAGTGTCTTATGCTTGAAGCTTTCTTT
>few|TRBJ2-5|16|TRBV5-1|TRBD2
CASSLTPSGGLETQYF
TGCGCCAGCAGCTTGACCCCTAGCGGGGGTCTAGAGACCCAGTACTTC
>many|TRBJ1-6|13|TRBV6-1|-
CASSSNYNSPLHF
TGTGCCAGCAGTTCAAACTATAATTCACCCCTCCACTTT
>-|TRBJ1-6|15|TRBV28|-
CASNTHGGVGSPLHF
TGTGCCAGCAACACGCACGGGGGTGTGGGCTCACCCCTCCACTTT
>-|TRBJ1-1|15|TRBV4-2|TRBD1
CASSPGQGQNTEAFF
TGTGCCAGCAGCCCGGGACAGGGGCAGAACACTGAAGCTTTCTTT
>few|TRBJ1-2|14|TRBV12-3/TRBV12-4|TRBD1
CASTIIRGQGGYTF
TGTGCCAGCACCATCATCAGGGGGCAAGGCGGCTACACCTTC
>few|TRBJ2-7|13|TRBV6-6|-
CASSYLSANEQYF
TGTGCCAGCAGTTACCTCTCAGCGAACGAGCAGTACTTC
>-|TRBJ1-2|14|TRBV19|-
CASSIGATEYGYTF
TGTGCCAGTAGTATAGGGGCAACCGAGTATGGCTACACCTTC
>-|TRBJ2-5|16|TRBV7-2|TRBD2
CASSLVASGRMETQYF
TGTGCCAGCAGCTTAGTGGCTAGCGGGAGGATGGAGACCCAGTACTTC
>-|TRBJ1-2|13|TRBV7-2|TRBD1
CASSTDRVNGYTF
TGTGCCAGCAGCACCGACAGGGTTAATGGCTACACCTTC
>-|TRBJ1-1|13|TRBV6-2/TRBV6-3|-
CASSYGQTTEAFF
TGTGCCAGCAGTTACGGGCAGACCACTGAAGCTTTCTTT
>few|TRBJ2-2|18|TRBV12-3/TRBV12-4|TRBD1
CASSSGRGRERNTGELFF
TGTGCCAGCAGTTCGGGAAGGGGGCGAGAACGAAACACCGGGGAGCTGTTTTTT
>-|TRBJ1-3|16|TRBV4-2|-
CASSQDWRFSGNTIYF
TGTGCCAGCAGCCAAGATTGGCGGTTCTCTGGAAACACCATATATTTT
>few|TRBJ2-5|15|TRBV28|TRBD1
CASTWTGRVLETQYF
TGTGCCAGCACCTGGACAGGGCGGGTACTAGAGACCCAGTACTTC
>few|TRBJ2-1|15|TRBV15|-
CATSRAAGTHFEQFF
TGTGCCACCAGCAGAGCGGCAGGCACCCACTTTGAGCAGTTCTTC
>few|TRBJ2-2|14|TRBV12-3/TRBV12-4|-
CASSPFRNTGELFF
TGTGCCAGCAGTCCCTTCCGGAACACCGGGGAGCTGTTTTTT
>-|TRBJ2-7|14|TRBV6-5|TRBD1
CASSYPPTGYEQYF
TGTGCCAGCAGTTACCCGCCGACAGGGTACGAGCAGTACTTC